Listed here is a single T cell receptor beta chain. Original methodology: Scientists estimated how many nucleated cells there were by amplifying reference gene primers. The repertoire was sequenced with immunoSEQ multiplex PCR; TCRdb's copy has only in-frame clones and lacks some. V and J calls and clone size are those listed in that table; D and trimming were worked out from the DNA. The data contain about 110,000 clones, roughly 84% of them singletons. This entry is derived from a study of blood T cell repertoires in COVID-19. Trimming stripped 5 bases from V and 14 bases from J, with 16 bases between. The CDR3 is 11 residues long. The germline V gene encodes CDR1 DFQATT and CDR2 SNEGSKA (reference sequence).

The chain links TRBV20-1 to TRBJ1-5, with a tentative D call TRBD1 (5 bases). The source material was peripheral blood. This sequence originates from a human donor in a cohort sampled during active COVID-19. DNA for the CDR3: TGCAGTGCTGGCGACAGCCCCCTTGAGCATTTT. Its protein product is CSAGDSPLEHF.